This T cell receptor (beta chain) was identified in a study of OX40 agonist ivuxolimab in advanced cancers. Study-level information: The patients received ivuxolimab by intravenous route every 2 weeks at 0.01 to 10 mg/kg. Patients assigned to dose escalation were diagnosed with hepatocellular carcinoma, melanoma, renal cell or head and neck cancer.

The protocol was immunoSEQ multiplex PCR, while the TCRdb copy is restricted to in-frame clones and leaves out a portion. This repertoire shows approximately 81,000 clones, 85% to 90% found once; its top ten account for roughly 0.9%. Deletions cut 0 bases from V and 0 bases from J, with 7 bases between. Germline values: CDR1 MNHEY, CDR2 SVGAGI. This CDR3 spans 15 amino acids. Note on this clone: As yet, its antigen is unknown.

Study outcomes and limitations: Dose levels from 0.1 to 3.0 mg/kg saw CD4+ and CD8+ blood T cells expand clonally by week 6.

The sample in question was CD4+ or CD8+ T cells sorted from blood, obtained in a trial of the OX40 agonist ivuxolimab. This receptor was obtained from an adult with an advanced solid tumor such as melanoma, head and neck, liver or kidney cancer. V is TRBV6-5 and J is TRBJ2-3, with D maybe TRBD1 (6 bases). The CDR3 bases are TGTGCCAGCAGTTACTCAGGACAGAGCACAGATACGCAGTATTTT. Translation gives CASSYSGQSTDTQYF.